These 2 T cell receptor beta chains came from one sample sequenced in a study of blood T cells in healthy people across ages. Next came a second PCR, run for roughly 6 to 11 cycles, which used a sample-barcoded 5' primer along with a J-beta primer mix. One entry per CDR3 protein results from TCRdb running MiXCR on the 5' RACE reads. The top ten clones hold 15% to 20% of a sample with 800,000 or so distinct CDR3 sequences, about half of them seen once. Sequencing was done on a sample of blood. These receptors were taken from an older man in good health.

This clonotype was seen more than once but under ten times. This chain uses TRBV7-8 with TRBJ2-1, with 8 bases that match TRBD2. Germline values: CDR1 SGHVS, CDR2 FQNEAQ. The trim removed 5 bases at V and 1 base at J, leaving 4 bases unmatched. The CDR3 has 15 amino acids. The CDR3: CASSISGTSYNEQFF. The CDR3 coding sequence is TGTGCCAGCAGCATTAGCGGGACGTCCTACAATGAGCAGTTCTTC.

This clonotype showed up just a few times. This chain uses TRBV20-1 with TRBJ2-1, with D perhaps assigned TRBD1 or TRBD2 (5 bases each). Per the germline V gene, CDR1 is DFQATT and CDR2 is SNEGSKA (reference sequence). The CDR3 sequence is 12 residues long. Trimming removed 2 bases at V and 9 bases at J, with 11 bases between. CDR3 nucleotide sequence: TGCAGTGCTAGACCCGGGACGGGTGAGCAGTTCTTC. It yields the protein CSARPGTGEQFF.